The 17 T cell receptor beta chains reported below all come from one sample, sequenced in a study of metastatic and nonmetastatic thyroid tumors. TCRdb reassembled clones from the PCR reads with MiXCR. The data hold 64,000 or so clones, with roughly 15% observed a single time. Each patient went into thyroid surgery without having received any treatment. The sample taken for sequencing was blood. The receptors shown here come from a male donor with papillary thyroid cancer or a benign thyroid nodule (not recorded which). Some clones in this sample may be carry-over from other donors' samples.

Many counts were recorded for this clone. This rearrangement joins TRBV6-4 to TRBJ2-3, with 8 nucleotides matching TRBD2. V lost 3 bases and J lost 1; bases outside the gene matches: 0. Germline CDR1 is MRHNA and CDR2 is SNTAGT. This CDR3 contains 14 residues. CDR3 protein: CASSEAGGTDTQYF. CDR3 coding DNA: TGTGCCAGCAGTGAAGCGGGGGGCACAGATACGCAGTATTTT.

To note about this clone: A read error is possible here, since a much larger clone lies one base away. This likely comes from a read error, as the CDR3 has no conserved phenylalanine or tryptophan at its end. The chain recombines TRBV5-5 with TRBJ1-1, with D unclear. The V and J ends lost 0 bases and 0 bases respectively, with 9 bases between them. CDR3 length equals 15 residues. Germline CDR1 is SGHKS and CDR2 is YYEKEE (reference sequence). CDR3 sequence (DNA): TGTGCCAGCAGCTTGGGAGGTTGGATGAACACTGAAGCTTTCTCT. It encodes CASSLGGWMNTEAFS.

This clone was recorded at least ten times. The chain combines TRBV4-2 with TRBJ1-1, with D possibly matching TRBD1 (6 bases). CDR1 and CDR2 from the germline V gene are LGHNA and YNFKEQ. The V and J ends lost 0 bases and 10 bases respectively, with 15 bases between them. This CDR3 has 14 amino acids. CDR3 region: CASSQDENRDGAFF. CDR3 sequence (DNA): TGTGCCAGCAGCCAAGATGAGAACAGGGATGGAGCTTTCTTT.

Many counts were recorded for this clone. The genes are TRBV20-1 and TRBJ1-5; D is perhaps TRBD1 (6 bases). V was pared by 6 bases and J by 2 bases, with 17 bases between. The CDR3 is 15 residues long. CDR1 is DFQATT and CDR2 is SNEGSKA in the germline V gene (reference sequence). Here the CDR3 reads CSAEGQYEGNQPQHF. The DNA for the CDR3 is TGCAGTGCGGAAGGACAGTATGAAGGCAATCAGCCCCAGCATTTT.

Of note for this clone: A much more abundant neighbour one base away suggests this may be a read error. The V and J genes are TRBV5-6 and TRBJ2-5, with 10 bases that match TRBD2. J was trimmed by 8 bases and V by 4 bases; bases with no gene match: 5. Germline V gene lookup returns CDR1 SGHDT and CDR2 YYEEEE. There are 13 residues in the CDR3. DNA for the CDR3: TGTGCCAGCAGCCTAGCGGGGGCGGATACCCAGTACTTC. It encodes CASSLAGADTQYF.

This clone has at least ten counts. The chain has TRBV10-3 and TRBJ2-3; D perhaps matches TRBD2 (7 bases). Trimming took 8 bases from V and 0 from J, leaving 15 bases between them. CDR1 and CDR2 (germline): ENHRY, SYGVKD. The CDR3 totals 15 residues. The CDR3 bases are TGTGCCATCGGGGGAGGGGGGGATAGCACAGATACGCAGTATTTT. Its protein product is CAIGGGGDSTDTQYF.

This clone was detected ten times or more. This sample includes further DNA sequences coding for the same CDR3. The chain carries TRBV20-1 and TRBJ2-3; D not certain. V lost 3 bases, J lost 4 bases, and 14 bases lay in between. Per the germline V gene, CDR1 is DFQATT and CDR2 is SNEGSKA (reference sequence). This CDR3 spans 14 amino acids. Here the CDR3 reads CSASQVPGPDTQYF. CDR3 nucleotide sequence: TGCAGTGCTAGCCAGGTGCCAGGACCAGATACGCAGTATTTT.

This clone has a count of ten or more. This chain joins TRBV7-6 and TRBJ1-1; D call uncertain. The V end lost 3 bases, the J end lost 4 bases, and 9 bases lay between the germline ends. In germline, CDR1 is SGHVS, CDR2 FNYEAQ. The CDR3 totals 13 residues. The CDR3 loop reads CASSFSPLTEAFF. The CDR3, as DNA: TGTGCCAGCAGCTTTAGCCCCCTCACTGAAGCTTTCTTT.

This chain links TRBV6-1 with TRBJ2-7; possible D gene TRBD1, 5 bases. The CDR3 has 14 residues. Looked up from germline, CDR1 is MNHNS and CDR2 is SASEGT. The CDR3 here is CASSDRWTTYDQYV. Written as DNA, the CDR3 is TGTGCCAGCAGTGATCGATGGACAACTTACGATCAGTACGTC.

This clone was seen repeatedly, ten times or more. This chain uses TRBV6-1 with TRBJ2-3; possible D gene TRBD2, 6 bases. V was shortened by 6 bases and J by 1 base, with 14 bases between the two germline ends. From germline, CDR1 is MNHNS and CDR2 SASEGT. The CDR3 totals 15 residues. This CDR3 reads CASSLDPGGTDTQYF. The CDR3 nucleotides are TGTGCCAGCAGCCTCGATCCGGGGGGCACAGATACGCAGTATTTT.

This clone was observed many times. The rearrangement links TRBV6-1 to TRBJ2-2, with D perhaps TRBD1 (5 bases). CDR1 is MNHNS and CDR2 is SASEGT in the germline V gene. The CDR3 runs 13 residues. With 7 bases removed from V and 4 bases from J, the gap between germline ends came to 10 bases. CDR3 nucleotides: TGTGCCAGCACCGCAGGGATCACCGGGGAGCTGTTTTTT. As protein: CASTAGITGELFF.

In this sample, this clone turned up many times. The CDR3 region is CSVLGAGRTDDYGYTF. The CDR3 DNA reads as TGCAGCGTTCTAGGAGCGGGGCGCACGGATGACTATGGCTACACCTTC. The gene calls are TRBV29-1 and TRBJ1-2, with a weak D call TRBD1 (5 bases). V shed 5 bases and J shed 3 bases, with 22 bases lying between them. The CDR3 sequence is 16 residues long. Germline V lookup: CDR1 SQVTM, CDR2 ANQGSEA.

This clone came up many times. The rearrangement joins TRBV19 to TRBJ2-1, with 7 bases matching TRBD1. V shed 6 bases, J shed 2 bases, and the junction held 7 bases outside the gene matches. This CDR3 spans 15 amino acids. Germline V gives CDR1 LNHDA, CDR2 SQIVND (reference sequence). In DNA form, the CDR3 reads TGTGCCAGTAGGAACTCTCAGGGGGCCTACAATGAGCAGTTCTTC. It encodes CASRNSQGAYNEQFF. The full variable domain, with the rest looked up from reference TRBV19 and TRBJ2-1, is DGGITQSPKYLFRKEGQNVTLSCEQNLNHDAMYWYRQDPGQGLRLIYYSQIVNDFQKGDIAEGYSVSREKKESFPLTVTSAQKNPTAFYLCASRNSQGAYNEQFFGPGTRLTVL.

Turning to this clone: A much more abundant neighbour one base away suggests this may be a read error. The gene calls are TRBV1 and TRBJ2-1; the DNA was not used to check the table's D call, TRBD2. TRBV1 is flagged as a pseudogene. There are 20 residues in the CDR3. The CDR3 loop is CTSSRFGSGGPQRSYNEQFF. The CDR3 DNA sequence: TGTACCAGCAGCCGTTTTGGTAGCGGGGGCCCTCAACGCTCCTACAATGAGCAGTTCTTC.

This clone has at least ten counts. V is TRBV30 and J is TRBJ2-3; 9 bases fit TRBD2. Per germline, CDR1 GTSNPN and CDR2 SVGIG (reference sequence). This CDR3 is 16 amino acids long. V shed 5 bases and J 2 bases; nucleotides not matched to a gene: 11. Here the CDR3 DNA reads TGTGCCTGGGGAATAGGGCTAGCGGGGACCACAGATACGCAGTATTTT. The encoded protein is CAWGIGLAGTTDTQYF.

In this sample, this clone turned up many times. The CDR3 bases are TGTGCCAGCAGTGACGCGGGGGGCCCCAATGAGCAGTTCTTC. Its protein is CASSDAGGPNEQFF. J is TRBJ2-1 and V is TRBV2; 8 nucleotides align to TRBD2. This CDR3 contains 14 residues. V lost 3 bases, J lost 6 bases, and 4 bases stayed unmatched. Germline V gives CDR1 SNHLY, CDR2 FYNNEI.

This clone was seen at least ten times. The gene calls are TRBV20-1 and TRBJ1-1; possible D gene TRBD1, 5 bases. Germline V CDR1 and CDR2: DFQATT, SNEGSKA (reference sequence). The ends were cut back, 3 bases at V and 0 bases at J, with 11 bases in the middle. This CDR3 region has 14 residues. CDR3 nucleotide sequence: TGCAGTGCTAGGGTCAGGGATTTGAACACTGAAGCTTTCTTT. Its protein product is CSARVRDLNTEAFF.